These 9 T cell receptor beta chains came from one sample sequenced in a study of cytomegalovirus exposure and HLA in healthy donors. This PCR relied on a set of 60 Vbeta primers and 13 Jbeta primers. The method was immunoSEQ multiplex PCR; TCRdb's version includes in-frame clones alone and lacks a portion of them. This table lists 150,000 to 200,000 clones. Sequencing input: PBMCs. The receptors were gathered from a man younger than 40 in good health and CMV-seronegative.

The chain employs TRBV29-1 and TRBJ2-2, with D unresolved. V lost 4 bases and J lost 6, with 12 bases in between. Germline CDR1 and CDR2: SQVTM and ANQGSEA. There are 13 residues in the CDR3. The CDR3 bases are TGCAGCGTTGTAGAAGGCGGTTCCGGGGAGCTGTTTTTT. As protein: CSVVEGGSGELFF.

V gene TRBV5-4 combines with J gene TRBJ2-7; TRBD1 is a possible D gene (6 bases). CDR1 is SGHNT, CDR2 YYREEE, per germline (reference sequence). The V and J ends lost 6 bases and 6 bases respectively, with 22 bases between them. CDR3 length: 15 amino acids. DNA for the CDR3: TGTGCCAGCACCATTACACCGAGACAGGAAGCCGAGCAGTACTTC. Translating it yields CASTITPRQEAEQYF. Full variable domain (remainder filled in from reference TRBV5-4 and TRBJ2-7): ETGVTQSPTHLIKTRGQQVTLRCSSQSGHNTVSWYQQALGQGPQFIFQYYREEENGRGNFPPRFSGLQFPNYSSELNVNALELDDSALYLCASTITPRQEAEQYFGPGTRLTVT.

The chain uses TRBV5-1 and TRBJ2-7; weak D call: TRBD1 (6 bases). Germline V gene data show CDR1 as SGHRS and CDR2 as YFSETQ. The length of the CDR3 is 15 residues. Trimming removed 5 bases from V and 2 bases from J, with 17 bases in between. The CDR3 nucleotides are TGCGCCAGCAGAAAACAGGGTACCCCCACCTACGAGCAGTACTTC. Protein sequence: CASRKQGTPTYEQYF.

The genes are TRBV27 and TRBJ1-1, with D uncertain. CDR1 is MNHEY and CDR2 is SMNVEV in the germline V gene (reference sequence). The V gene lost 6 bases and the J gene lost 0 bases, with 8 bases spanning the gap. The CDR3 has 13 amino acids. The CDR3 here is CASRNLMNTEAFF. DNA of the CDR3: TGTGCCAGCAGAAATCTTATGAACACTGAAGCTTTCTTT.

The J gene is TRBJ2-1, the V gene TRBV6-5, with D unclear. In germline, CDR1 is MNHEY, CDR2 SVGAGI. V lost 5 bases, J lost 6 bases, and 5 bases lay in between. The CDR3 covers 11 residues. This CDR3 is CASSRANEQFF. CDR3 coding DNA: TGTGCCAGCAGTCGAGCCAATGAGCAGTTCTTC.

The rearrangement links TRBV14 to TRBJ2-5; D not resolved. Per germline, CDR1 SGHDN and CDR2 FVKESK. The V end lost 0 bases, the J end lost 2 bases, and 7 bases lay between the germline ends. The CDR3 sequence is 14 residues long. For the CDR3, the DNA is TGTGCCAGCAGCCAAGATAGTAGACAAGAGACCCAGTACTTC. Encoded protein: CASSQDSRQETQYF.

V gene TRBV19 combines with J gene TRBJ2-7, with TRBD1 matching over 8 bases. The CDR3 length is 14 residues. V dropped 5 bases and J dropped 1; count of bases not matched to a gene: 4. CDR1 LNHDA and CDR2 SQIVND come from the germline V gene (reference sequence). The CDR3 sequence is CASSPGQASYEQYF. The CDR3 DNA reads TGTGCCAGTAGTCCGGGACAGGCTTCCTACGAGCAGTACTTC.

The chain has TRBV7-7 and TRBJ2-1, with TRBD1 matching over 9 bases. Looked up from germline, CDR1 is SSHAT and CDR2 is FNYEAQ (reference sequence). The junction had 3 bases not matched to a gene; V was cut back by 5 bases and J by 4 bases. The CDR3 contains 14 residues. The DNA for the CDR3 is TGTGCCAGCAGCGCGGGACAGGGTTACAATGAGCAGTTCTTC. Translating gives CASSAGQGYNEQFF.

This chain joins TRBV5-5 and TRBJ1-5; 8 bases map to TRBD1. This CDR3 spans 13 amino acids. Germline assignment: CDR1 SGHKS and CDR2 YYEKEE (reference sequence). J gave up 9 bases and V 3 bases, and 5 bases lay outside the gene matches. CDR3 in amino acids: CASSWTGSGPQHF. DNA for the CDR3: TGTGCCAGCAGCTGGACAGGGTCTGGGCCCCAGCATTTT.